The 6 T cell receptor beta chains below all came from one sample that was sequenced in a study of T cells expressing NK-cell markers. TCRdb reprocessed the 5' RACE reads, keeping one entry per CDR3 protein, no DNA. This sample's table has about 160,000 distinct CDR3 sequences. Specimen: blood T cells: a sorted CD56 or NKG2C T cell subset, CD4+ or CD8+ T cells, or bulk PBMC T cells (not recorded which). The source of these receptors is a woman aged 18-70 years in good health.

This chain joins TRBV20-1 and TRBJ2-1; no DNA is available, so the TRBD1 call from TCRdb remains unchecked. The CDR3 loop spans 15 amino acids. Per germline, CDR1 DFQATT and CDR2 SNEGSKA (reference sequence). This CDR3 is CSASQSGVPPNEQFF.

The chain is built from TRBV27 and TRBJ2-3; TCRdb's assignment of TRBD2 cannot be checked, as there is no DNA. This CDR3 spans 19 amino acids. CDR1 and CDR2 from the germline V gene are MNHEY and SMNVEV (reference sequence). The CDR3 protein is CASSPGAYGLAGTTDTQYF.

CDR3 in amino acids: CASSNGISGNTIYF. V is TRBV2 and J is TRBJ1-3; TCRdb designates TRBD1, a call that cannot be tested without DNA. Germline loops: CDR1 SNHLY, CDR2 FYNNEI. CDR3 length: 14 residues.

The V and J genes are TRBV12-3 or TRBV12-4 and TRBJ2-3; the D call from TCRdb, TRBD2, cannot be confirmed without DNA. The CDR3 contains 18 residues. The CDR3 protein is CASSLGTSGGLRTDTQYF.

The gene calls are TRBV4-1 and TRBJ1-4; the D gene TCRdb calls, TRBD1, cannot be checked with no DNA. The V gene's germline CDR1 is MGHRA and CDR2 YSYEKL. This CDR3 is built from 16 residues. CDR3 in amino acids: CASSLTGGATNEKLFF.

V and J are TRBV5-1 and TRBJ1-3; TCRdb picks TRBD1, but there is no DNA to check that call. The length of the CDR3 is 15 residues. CDR1 SGHRS and CDR2 YFSETQ come from the germline V gene. This CDR3 reads CASSVSGTSGDTIYF. Variable domain in full (rest from reference TRBV5-1 and TRBJ1-3): KAGVTQTPRYLIKTRGQQVTLSCSPISGHRSVSWYQQTPGQGLQFLFEYFSETQRNKGNFPGRFSGRQFSNSRSEMNVSTLELGDSALYLCASSVSGTSGDTIYFGEGSWLTVV.